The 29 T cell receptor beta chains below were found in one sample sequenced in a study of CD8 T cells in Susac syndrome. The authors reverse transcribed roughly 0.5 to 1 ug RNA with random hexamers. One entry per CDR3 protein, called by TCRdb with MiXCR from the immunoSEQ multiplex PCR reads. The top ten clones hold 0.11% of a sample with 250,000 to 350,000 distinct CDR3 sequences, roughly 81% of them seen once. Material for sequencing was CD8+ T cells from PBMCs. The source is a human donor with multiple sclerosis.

Here the CDR3 reads CASSPEYHEQYF. CDR3 in DNA: TGTGCCAGCAGTCCGGAGTACCACGAGCAGTACTTC. The rearrangement uses TRBV28 and TRBJ2-7; D unresolved. From germline, CDR1 is MDHEN and CDR2 SYDVKM. V gave up 5 bases and J gave up 5 bases, with 10 bases separating them. The CDR3 covers 12 residues.

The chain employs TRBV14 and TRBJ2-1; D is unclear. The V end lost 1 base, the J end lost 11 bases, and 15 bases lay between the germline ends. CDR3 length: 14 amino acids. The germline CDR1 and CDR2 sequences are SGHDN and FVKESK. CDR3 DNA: TGTGCCAGCAGCCAAGGTAACGGGTACTACAAGCAGTTCTTC. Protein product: CASSQGNGYYKQFF. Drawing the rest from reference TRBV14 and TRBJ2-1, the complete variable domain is EAGVTQFPSHSVIEKGQTVTLRCDPISGHDNLYWYRRVMGKEIKFLLHFVKESKQDESGMPNNRFLAERTGGTYSTLKVQPAELEDSGVYFCASSQGNGYYKQFFGPGTRLTVL.

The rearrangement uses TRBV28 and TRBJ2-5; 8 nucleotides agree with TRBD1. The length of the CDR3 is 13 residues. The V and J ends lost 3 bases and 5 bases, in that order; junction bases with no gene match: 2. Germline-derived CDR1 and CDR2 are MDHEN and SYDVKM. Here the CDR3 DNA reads TGTGCCAGCAGTTTTGACAGGGGCGAGACCCAGTACTTC. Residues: CASSFDRGETQYF. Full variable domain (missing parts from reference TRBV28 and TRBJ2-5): DVKVTQSSRYLVKRTGEKVFLECVQDMDHENMFWYRQDPGLGLRLIYFSYDVKMKEKGDIPEGYSVSREKKERFSLILESASTNQTSMYLCASSFDRGETQYFGPGTRLLVL.

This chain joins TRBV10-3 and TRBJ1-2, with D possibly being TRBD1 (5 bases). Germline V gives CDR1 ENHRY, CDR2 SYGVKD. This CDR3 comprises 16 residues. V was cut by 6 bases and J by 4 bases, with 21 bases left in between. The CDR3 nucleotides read TGTGCCATCAGAACCTATAACCCGGGGGGTGGCTATGGCTACACCTTC. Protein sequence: CAIRTYNPGGGYGYTF.

In nucleotides, the CDR3 is TGTGCCATCAGGCCCTCTTTTACTGAGCAGTTCTTC. Protein sequence: CAIRPSFTEQFF. The rearrangement uses TRBV10-3 and TRBJ2-1; D unclear. From germline, CDR1 is ENHRY and CDR2 SYGVKD. The CDR3 contains 12 residues. Between the trimmed V and J ends, which lost 6 bases and 9 bases, there was a span of 12 bases.

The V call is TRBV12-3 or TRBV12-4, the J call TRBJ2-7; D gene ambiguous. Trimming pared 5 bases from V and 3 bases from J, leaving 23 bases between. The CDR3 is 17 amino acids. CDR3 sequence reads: CASSPLRISHRLYEQYF. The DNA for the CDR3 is TGTGCCAGCAGTCCCCTAAGGATTTCCCATCGCCTCTACGAGCAGTACTTC.

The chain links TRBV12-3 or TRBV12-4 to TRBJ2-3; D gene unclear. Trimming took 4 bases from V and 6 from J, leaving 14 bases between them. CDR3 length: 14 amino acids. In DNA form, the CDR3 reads TGTGCCAGCAGTTCCGGCTCATTACTGGATACGCAGTATTTT. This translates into CASSSGSLLDTQYF.

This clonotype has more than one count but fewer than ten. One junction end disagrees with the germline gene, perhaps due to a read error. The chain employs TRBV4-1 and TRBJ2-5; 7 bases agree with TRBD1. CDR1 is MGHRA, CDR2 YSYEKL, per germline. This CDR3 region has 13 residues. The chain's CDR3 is CASSQDREETQYF. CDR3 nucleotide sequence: TGTGCCAGCAGCCAAGACAGGGAAGAGACCCAGTACTTC.

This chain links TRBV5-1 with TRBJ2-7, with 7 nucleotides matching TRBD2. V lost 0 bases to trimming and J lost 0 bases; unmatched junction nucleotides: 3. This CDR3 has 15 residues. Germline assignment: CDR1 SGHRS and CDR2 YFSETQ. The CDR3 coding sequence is TGCGCCAGCAGCTTGGATGGCGGGAGCTCCTACGAGCAGTACTTC. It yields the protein CASSLDGGSSYEQYF.

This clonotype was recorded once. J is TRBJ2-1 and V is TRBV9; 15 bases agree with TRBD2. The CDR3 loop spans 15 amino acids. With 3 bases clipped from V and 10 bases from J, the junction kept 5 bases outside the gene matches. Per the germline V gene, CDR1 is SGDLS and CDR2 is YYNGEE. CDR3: CASSARGLAGGEQFF. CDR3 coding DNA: TGTGCCAGCAGCGCAAGGGGACTAGCGGGGGGAGAGCAGTTCTTC.

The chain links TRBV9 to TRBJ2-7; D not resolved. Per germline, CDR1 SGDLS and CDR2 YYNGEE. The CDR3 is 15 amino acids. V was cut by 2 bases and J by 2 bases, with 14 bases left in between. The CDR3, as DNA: TGTGCCAGCAGCGTGGGTAACAGTCAGCCCTACGAGCAGTACTTC. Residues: CASSVGNSQPYEQYF.

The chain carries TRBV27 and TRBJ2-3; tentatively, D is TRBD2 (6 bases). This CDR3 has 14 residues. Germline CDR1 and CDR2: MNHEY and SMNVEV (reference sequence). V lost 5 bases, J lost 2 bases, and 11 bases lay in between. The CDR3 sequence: CASSPSDYTDTQYF. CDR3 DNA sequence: TGTGCCAGCAGTCCCTCGGACTACACAGATACGCAGTATTTT.

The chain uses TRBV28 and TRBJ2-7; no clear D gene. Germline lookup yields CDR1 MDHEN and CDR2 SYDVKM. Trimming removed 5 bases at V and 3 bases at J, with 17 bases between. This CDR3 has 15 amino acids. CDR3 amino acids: CASSPRITTGYEQYF. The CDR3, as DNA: TGTGCCAGCAGTCCTCGGATCACTACCGGCTACGAGCAGTACTTC.

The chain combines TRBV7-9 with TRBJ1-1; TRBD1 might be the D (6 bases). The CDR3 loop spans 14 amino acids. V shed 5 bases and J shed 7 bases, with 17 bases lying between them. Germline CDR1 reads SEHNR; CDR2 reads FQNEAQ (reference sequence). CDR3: CASSPAQGIGEAFF. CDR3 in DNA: TGTGCCAGCAGCCCAGCACAGGGCATCGGTGAAGCTTTCTTT.

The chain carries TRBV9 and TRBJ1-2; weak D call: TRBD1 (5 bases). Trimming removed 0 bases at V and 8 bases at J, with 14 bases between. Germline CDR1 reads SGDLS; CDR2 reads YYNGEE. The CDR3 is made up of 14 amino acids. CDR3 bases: TGTGCCAGCAGCGTAGATGGGGCTGGGGACGGCTACACCTTC. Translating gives CASSVDGAGDGYTF. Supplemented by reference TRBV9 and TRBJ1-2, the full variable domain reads DSGVTQTPKHLITATGQRVTLRCSPRSGDLSVYWYQQSLDQGLQFLIQYYNGEERAKGNILERFSAQQFPDLHSELNLSSLELGDSALYFCASSVDGAGDGYTFGSGTRLTVV.

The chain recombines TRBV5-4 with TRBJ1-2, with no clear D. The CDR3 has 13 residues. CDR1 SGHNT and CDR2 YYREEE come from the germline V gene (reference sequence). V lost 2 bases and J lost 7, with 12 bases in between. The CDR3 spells CASSFKGGFGYTF. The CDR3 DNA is TGTGCCAGCAGCTTCAAGGGTGGTTTTGGCTACACCTTC.

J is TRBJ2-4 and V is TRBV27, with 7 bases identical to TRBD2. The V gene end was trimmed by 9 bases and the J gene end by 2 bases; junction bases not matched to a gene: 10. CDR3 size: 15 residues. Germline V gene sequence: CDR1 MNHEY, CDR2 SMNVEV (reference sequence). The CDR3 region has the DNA TGTGCCAGTCCCACCGGGGGAGGGCCCAAAAACATTCAGTACTTC. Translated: CASPTGGGPKNIQYF.

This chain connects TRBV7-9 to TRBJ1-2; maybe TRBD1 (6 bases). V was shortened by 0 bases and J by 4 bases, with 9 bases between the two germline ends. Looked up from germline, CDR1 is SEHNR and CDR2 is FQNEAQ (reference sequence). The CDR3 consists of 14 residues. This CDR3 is CASSLAVTGYGYTF. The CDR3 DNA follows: TGTGCCAGCAGCTTAGCAGTGACAGGCTATGGCTACACCTTC.

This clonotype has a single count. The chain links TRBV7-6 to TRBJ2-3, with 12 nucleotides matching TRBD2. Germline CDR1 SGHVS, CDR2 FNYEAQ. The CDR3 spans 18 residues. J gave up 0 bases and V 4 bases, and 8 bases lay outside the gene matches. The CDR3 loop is CASSSGLAGIVSTDTQYF. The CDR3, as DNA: TGTGCCAGCAGCTCAGGACTAGCGGGAATTGTTAGCACAGATACGCAGTATTTT.

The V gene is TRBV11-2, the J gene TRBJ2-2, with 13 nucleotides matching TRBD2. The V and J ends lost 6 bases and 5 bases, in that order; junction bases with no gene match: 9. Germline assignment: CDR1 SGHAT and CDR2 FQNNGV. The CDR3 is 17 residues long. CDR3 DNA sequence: TGTGCCAGCAGTGAAACCCCGGGACTAGCGGGAACCGGGGAGCTGTTTTTT. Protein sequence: CASSETPGLAGTGELFF.

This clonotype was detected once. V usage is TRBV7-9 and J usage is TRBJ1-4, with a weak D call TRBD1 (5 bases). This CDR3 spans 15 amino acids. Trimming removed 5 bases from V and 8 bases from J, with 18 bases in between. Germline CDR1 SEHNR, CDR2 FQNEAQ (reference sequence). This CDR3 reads CASSGPGREREKLFF. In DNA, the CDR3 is TGTGCCAGCAGCGGCCCGGGACGGGAGCGGGAAAAACTGTTTTTT. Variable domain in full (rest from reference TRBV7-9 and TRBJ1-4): DTGVSQNPRHKITKRGQNVTFRCDPISEHNRLYWYRQTLGQGPEFLTYFQNEAQLEKSRLLSDRFSAERPKGSFSTLEIQRTEQGDSAMYLCASSGPGREREKLFFGSGTQLSVL.

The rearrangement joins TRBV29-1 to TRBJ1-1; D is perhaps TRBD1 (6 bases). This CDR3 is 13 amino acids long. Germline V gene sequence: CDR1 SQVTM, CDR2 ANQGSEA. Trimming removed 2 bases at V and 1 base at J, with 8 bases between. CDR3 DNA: TGCAGCGTTGAATCCAGGGGGAACACTGAAGCTTTCTTT. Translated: CSVESRGNTEAFF. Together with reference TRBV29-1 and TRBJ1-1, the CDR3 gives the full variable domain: SAVISQKPSRDICQRGTSLTIQCQVDSQVTMMFWYRQQPGQSLTLIATANQGSEATYESGFVIDKFPISRPNLTFSTLTVSNMSPEDSSIYLCSVESRGNTEAFFGQGTRLTVV.

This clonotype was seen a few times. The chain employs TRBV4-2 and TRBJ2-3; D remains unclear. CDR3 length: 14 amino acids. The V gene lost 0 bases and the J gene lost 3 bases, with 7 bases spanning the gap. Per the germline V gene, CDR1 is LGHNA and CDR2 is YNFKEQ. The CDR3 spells CASSQEIRTDTQYF. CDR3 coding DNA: TGTGCCAGCAGCCAAGAGATTAGGACAGATACGCAGTATTTT.

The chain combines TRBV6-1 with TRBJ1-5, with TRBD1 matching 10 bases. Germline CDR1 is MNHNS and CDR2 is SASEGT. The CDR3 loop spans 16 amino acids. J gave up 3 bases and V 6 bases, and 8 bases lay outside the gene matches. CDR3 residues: CASRGLDRGNNQPQHF. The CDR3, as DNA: TGTGCCAGCAGGGGTCTGGACAGGGGGAACAATCAGCCCCAGCATTTT.

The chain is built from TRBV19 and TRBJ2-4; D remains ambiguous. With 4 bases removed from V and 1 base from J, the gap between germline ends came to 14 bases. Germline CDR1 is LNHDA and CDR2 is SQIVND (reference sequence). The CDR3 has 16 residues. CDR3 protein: CASSTWLEDAKNIQYF. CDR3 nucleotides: TGTGCCAGTAGTACCTGGTTAGAAGACGCCAAAAACATTCAGTACTTC.

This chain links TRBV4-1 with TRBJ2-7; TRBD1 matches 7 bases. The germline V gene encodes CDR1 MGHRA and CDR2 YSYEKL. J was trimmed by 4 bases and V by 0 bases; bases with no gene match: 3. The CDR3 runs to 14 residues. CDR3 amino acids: CASSQDLRGYEQYF. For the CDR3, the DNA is TGCGCCAGCAGCCAAGATCTCAGGGGGTACGAGCAGTACTTC.

The CDR3: CASSLSAGADNQPQHF. Written as DNA, the CDR3 is TGTGCCAGCAGTTTATCCGCAGGGGCGGACAATCAGCCCCAGCATTTT. This sequence joins TRBV27 and TRBJ1-5, with D possibly TRBD1 on 6 matching bases. CDR1 is MNHEY and CDR2 is SMNVEV in the germline V gene (reference sequence). V was clipped by 0 bases and J by 3 bases, with 12 bases between them. The length of the CDR3 is 16 residues.

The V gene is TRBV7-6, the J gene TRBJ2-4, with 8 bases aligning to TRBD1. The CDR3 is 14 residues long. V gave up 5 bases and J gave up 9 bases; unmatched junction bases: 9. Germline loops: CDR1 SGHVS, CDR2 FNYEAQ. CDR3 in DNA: TGTGCCAGCAGCCCCGGACAGGGTCTTACCATTCAGTACTTC. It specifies CASSPGQGLTIQYF.

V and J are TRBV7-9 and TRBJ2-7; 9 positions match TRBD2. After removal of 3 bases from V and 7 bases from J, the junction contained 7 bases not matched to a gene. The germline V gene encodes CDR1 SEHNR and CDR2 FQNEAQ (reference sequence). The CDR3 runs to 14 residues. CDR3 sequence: CASSLGGGAKEQYF. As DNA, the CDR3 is TGTGCCAGCAGCTTGGGCGGGGGGGCGAAAGAGCAGTACTTC.